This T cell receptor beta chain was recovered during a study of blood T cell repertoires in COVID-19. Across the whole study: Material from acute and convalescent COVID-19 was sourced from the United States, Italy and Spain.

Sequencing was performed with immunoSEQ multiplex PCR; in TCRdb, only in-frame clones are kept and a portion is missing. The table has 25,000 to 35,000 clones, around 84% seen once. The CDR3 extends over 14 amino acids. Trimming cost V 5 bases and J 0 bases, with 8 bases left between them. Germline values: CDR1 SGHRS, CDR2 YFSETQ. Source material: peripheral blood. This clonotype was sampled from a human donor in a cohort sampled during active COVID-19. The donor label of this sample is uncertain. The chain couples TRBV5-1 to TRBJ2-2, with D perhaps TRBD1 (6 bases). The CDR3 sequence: CASSTGPNTGELFF. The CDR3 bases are TGCGCCAGCAGTACAGGGCCGAACACCGGGGAGCTGTTTTTT.